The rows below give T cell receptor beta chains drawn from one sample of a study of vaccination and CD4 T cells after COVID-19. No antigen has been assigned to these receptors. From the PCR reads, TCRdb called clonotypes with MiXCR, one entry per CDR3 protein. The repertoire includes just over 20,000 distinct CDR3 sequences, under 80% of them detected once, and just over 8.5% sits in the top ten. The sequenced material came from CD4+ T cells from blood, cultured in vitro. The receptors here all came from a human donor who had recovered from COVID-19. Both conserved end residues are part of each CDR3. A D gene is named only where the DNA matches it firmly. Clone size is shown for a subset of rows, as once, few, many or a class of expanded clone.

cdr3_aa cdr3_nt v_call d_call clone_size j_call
CSVRLDSVNTEAFF TGCAGCGTTCGACTAGACAGTGTGAACACTGAAGCTTTCTTT TRBV29-1 NA NA TRBJ1-1
CSARTGYQPQHF TGCAGTGCTAGGACAGGGTATCAGCCCCAGCATTTT TRBV20-1 TRBD1 once TRBJ1-5
CASSLRLGRDSHQPQHF TGTGCCAGCAGTTTGAGACTTGGGAGGGACAGTCATCAGCCCCAGCATTTT TRBV28 TRBD1 NA TRBJ1-5
CASSMHRDGGYTF TGTGCCAGTAGTATGCACAGGGACGGTGGCTACACCTTC TRBV19 NA NA TRBJ1-2
CSARVLGQGGRKAFF TGCAGTGCTAGAGTCCTTGGGCAGGGGGGGCGCAAAGCTTTCTTT TRBV20-1 TRBD1 NA TRBJ1-1
CASSYSIVAMNTEAFF TGTGCCAGCAGTTACTCGATAGTAGCAATGAACACTGAAGCTTTCTTT TRBV6-5 NA NA TRBJ1-1
CASSEEHRGGEQFF TGTGCCAGCAGTGAAGAGCATAGGGGCGGTGAGCAGTTCTTC TRBV6-1 NA NA TRBJ2-1
CATIRQMNTEAFF TGTGCCACCATAAGACAGATGAACACTGAAGCTTTCTTT TRBV6-1 NA NA TRBJ1-1
CATSDFWETEAFF TGTGCCACCAGTGATTTTTGGGAAACTGAAGCTTTCTTT TRBV24-1 NA NA TRBJ1-1
CASSPGQHTGELFF TGCGCCAGCAGCCCGGGACAACACACCGGGGAGCTGTTTTTT TRBV5-1 NA NA TRBJ2-2
CASSLSWRGQSNTEAFF TGTGCCAGCAGCTTAAGCTGGCGTGGACAAAGCAACACTGAAGCTTTCTTT TRBV7-6 NA few TRBJ1-1
CASRAGTGSYNGQFF TGTGCCAGCAGGGCCGGGACAGGGTCCTACAATGGGCAGTTCTTC TRBV6-1 TRBD1 NA TRBJ2-1
CAWSMGHNSPLHF TGTGCCTGGAGTATGGGGCACAATTCACCCCTCCACTTT TRBV30 NA NA TRBJ1-6
CASSSPRPPGELFF TGTGCCAGCAGTTCCCCCAGGCCACCGGGGGAGCTGTTTTTT TRBV6-2/TRBV6-3 NA NA TRBJ2-2
CASRNAGGAGGYTF TGTGCCAGCAGAAACGCAGGGGGCGCTGGGGGCTACACCTTC TRBV6-1 TRBD1 few TRBJ1-2
CATTRTGTVSGYTF TGTGCCACCACAAGAACAGGGACTGTAAGTGGCTACACCTTC TRBV6-1 NA NA TRBJ1-2
CASSRRELVGQPQHF TGTGCCAGTAGTCGCAGGGAATTGGTCGGTCAGCCCCAGCATTTT TRBV19 NA NA TRBJ1-5
CASSLEGGPYNEQFF TGTGCCAGCAGCTTAGAAGGCGGGCCATACAATGAGCAGTTCTTC TRBV11-3 NA once TRBJ2-1
CASIDLSVKGNTGELFF TGTGCCAGCATCGACCTTTCCGTGAAGGGGAACACCGGGGAGCTGTTTTTT TRBV6-1 NA few TRBJ2-2
CSVAGSTDTQYF TGCAGCGTTGCGGGCAGCACAGATACGCAGTATTTT TRBV29-1 NA NA TRBJ2-3
CATERGLNQPQHF TGTGCCACGGAGCGGGGGCTCAATCAGCCCCAGCATTTT TRBV6-2/TRBV6-3 NA NA TRBJ1-5
CASSKGLGGYDTDTQYF TGTGCCAGCAGCAAAGGCCTAGGGGGTTACGACACAGATACGCAGTATTTT TRBV21-1 NA once TRBJ2-3
CASSPRDTQYF TGTGCCAGCAGTCCGCGGGATACGCAGTATTTT TRBV2 NA NA TRBJ2-3
CASSESGQTGGYTF TGTGCCAGCAGTGAGTCCGGGCAAACCGGTGGCTACACCTTC TRBV6-4 NA few TRBJ1-2
CASSRLGGRAHEQYF TGTGCCAGCAGCCGGCTGGGCGGGAGGGCCCACGAGCAGTACTTC TRBV7-2 TRBD2 NA TRBJ2-7
CASSLPGVNYGYTF TGTGCCAGCAGCCTACCCGGGGTAAACTATGGCTACACCTTC TRBV14 NA NA TRBJ1-2
CASSLIQGHQPQHF TGTGCCAGCAGCCTTATTCAGGGACATCAGCCCCAGCATTTT TRBV28 NA NA TRBJ1-5
CSARGVYGYTF TGCAGTGCTAGGGGTGTCTATGGCTACACCTTC TRBV20-1 NA NA TRBJ1-2
CASSLLRDRADGYTF TGTGCCAGCAGTTTACTCCGGGACAGGGCCGATGGCTACACCTTC TRBV27 TRBD1 NA TRBJ1-2
CASSGTHSNQPQHF TGTGCCAGCAGTGGGACCCATAGCAATCAGCCCCAGCATTTT TRBV2 NA few TRBJ1-5
CASSLTRVTGELFF TGTGCCAGCAGCTTAACTAGGGTTACCGGGGAGCTGTTTTTT TRBV7-3 NA few TRBJ2-2